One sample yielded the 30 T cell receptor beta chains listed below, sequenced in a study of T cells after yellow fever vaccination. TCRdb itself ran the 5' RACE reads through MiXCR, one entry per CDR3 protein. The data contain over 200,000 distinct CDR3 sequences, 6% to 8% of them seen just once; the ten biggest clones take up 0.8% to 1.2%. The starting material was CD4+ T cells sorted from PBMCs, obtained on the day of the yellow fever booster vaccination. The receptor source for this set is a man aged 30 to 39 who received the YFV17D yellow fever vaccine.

Here the CDR3 DNA reads TGTGCCAGCAGTTTGGGGAACAGGGGCCTTCTGTACTTC. It translates to CASSLGNRGLLYF. The chain has TRBV6-5 and TRBJ2-7; 7 nucleotides match TRBD1. The CDR3 has 13 amino acids. The germline gives CDR1 MNHEY, CDR2 SVGAGI. V gave up 4 bases and J gave up 12 bases; unmatched junction bases: 12.

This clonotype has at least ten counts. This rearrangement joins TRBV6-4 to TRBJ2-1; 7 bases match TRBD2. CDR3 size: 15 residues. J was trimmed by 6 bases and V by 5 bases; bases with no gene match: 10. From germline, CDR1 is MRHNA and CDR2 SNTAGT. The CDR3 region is CASSPDWRERNEQFF. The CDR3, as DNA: TGTGCCAGCAGTCCCGATTGGCGGGAGCGCAATGAGCAGTTCTTC.

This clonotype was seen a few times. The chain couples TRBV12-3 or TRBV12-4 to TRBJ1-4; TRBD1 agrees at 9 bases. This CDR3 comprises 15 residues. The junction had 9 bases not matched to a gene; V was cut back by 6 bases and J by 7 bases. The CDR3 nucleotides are TGTGCCAGCAGCATTTCGACAGGGGGGAGTGAAAAACTGTTTTTT. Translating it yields CASSISTGGSEKLFF.

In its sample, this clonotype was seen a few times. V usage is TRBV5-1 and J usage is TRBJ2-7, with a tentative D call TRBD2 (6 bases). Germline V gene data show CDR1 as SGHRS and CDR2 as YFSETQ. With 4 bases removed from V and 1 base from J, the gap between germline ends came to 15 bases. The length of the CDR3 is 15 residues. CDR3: CASSPGGALSYEQYF. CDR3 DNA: TGCGCCAGCAGCCCCGGCGGGGCCCTTTCCTACGAGCAGTACTTC.

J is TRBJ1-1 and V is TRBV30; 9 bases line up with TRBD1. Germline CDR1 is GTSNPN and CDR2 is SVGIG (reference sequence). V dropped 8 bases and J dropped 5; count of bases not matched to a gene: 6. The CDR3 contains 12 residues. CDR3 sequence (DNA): TGTGCCCGCACGACAGGGGGGACTGAAGCTTTCTTT. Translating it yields CARTTGGTEAFF.

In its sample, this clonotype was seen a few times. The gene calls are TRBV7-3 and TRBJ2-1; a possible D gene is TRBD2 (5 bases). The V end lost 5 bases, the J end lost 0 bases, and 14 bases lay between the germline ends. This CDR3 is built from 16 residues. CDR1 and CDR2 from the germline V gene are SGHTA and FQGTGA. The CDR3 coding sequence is TGTGCCAGCAGCCTTCAGCCGGGGAGCTCCTACAATGAGCAGTTCTTC. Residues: CASSLQPGSSYNEQFF.

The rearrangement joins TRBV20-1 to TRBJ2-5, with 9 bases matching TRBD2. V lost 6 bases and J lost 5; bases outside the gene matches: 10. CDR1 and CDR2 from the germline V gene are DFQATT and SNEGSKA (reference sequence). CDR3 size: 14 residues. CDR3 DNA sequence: TGCAGTGCCCAGAGGGCGGGAGGGAGGGAGACCCAGTACTTC. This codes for CSAQRAGGRETQYF.

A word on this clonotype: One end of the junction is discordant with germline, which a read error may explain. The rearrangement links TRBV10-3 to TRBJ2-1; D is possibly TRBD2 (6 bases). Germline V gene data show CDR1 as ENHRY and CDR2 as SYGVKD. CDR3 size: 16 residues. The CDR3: CAISVLAKSSYNEEFF. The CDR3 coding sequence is TGTGCCATCAGTGTTCTAGCGAAGAGCTCCTACAATGAGGAGTTCTTC.

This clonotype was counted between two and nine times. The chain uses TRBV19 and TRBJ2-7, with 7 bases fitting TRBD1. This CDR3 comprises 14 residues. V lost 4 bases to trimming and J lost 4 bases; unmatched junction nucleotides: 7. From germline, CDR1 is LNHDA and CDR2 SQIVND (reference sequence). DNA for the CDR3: TGTGCCAGTAGTAACCTGGACAGGTCATACGAGCAGTACTTC. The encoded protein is CASSNLDRSYEQYF.

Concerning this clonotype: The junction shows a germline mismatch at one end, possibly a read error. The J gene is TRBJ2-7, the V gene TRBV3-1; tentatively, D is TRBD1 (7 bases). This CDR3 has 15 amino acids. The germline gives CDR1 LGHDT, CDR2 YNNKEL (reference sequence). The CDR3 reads CVSKRRGQRSYEQYF. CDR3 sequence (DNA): TGTGTCAGCAAGCGGAGGGGACAGCGATCCTACGAGCAGTACTTC.

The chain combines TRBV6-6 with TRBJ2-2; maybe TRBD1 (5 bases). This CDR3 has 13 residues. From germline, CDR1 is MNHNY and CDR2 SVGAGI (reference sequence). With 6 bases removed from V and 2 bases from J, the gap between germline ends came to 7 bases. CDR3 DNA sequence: TGTGCCAGCAGCAGGGAAAACACCGGGGAGCTGTTTTTT. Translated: CASSRENTGELFF.

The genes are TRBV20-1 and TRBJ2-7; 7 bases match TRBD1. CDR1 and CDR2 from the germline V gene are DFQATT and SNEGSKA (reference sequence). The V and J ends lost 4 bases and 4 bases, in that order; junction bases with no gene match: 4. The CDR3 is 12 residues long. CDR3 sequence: CSATRGSYEQYF. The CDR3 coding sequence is TGCAGTGCTACCAGGGGGTCATACGAGCAGTACTTC.

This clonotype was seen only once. CDR3 sequence reads: CATGNPLGQFF. CDR3 nucleotide sequence: TGTGCCACTGGTAACCCGCTGGGGCAGTTCTTC. The genes are TRBV24-1 and TRBJ2-1; D uncertain. The germline gives CDR1 KGHDR, CDR2 SFDVKD. Trimming stripped 10 bases from V and 12 bases from J, with 15 bases between. This CDR3 comprises 11 residues.

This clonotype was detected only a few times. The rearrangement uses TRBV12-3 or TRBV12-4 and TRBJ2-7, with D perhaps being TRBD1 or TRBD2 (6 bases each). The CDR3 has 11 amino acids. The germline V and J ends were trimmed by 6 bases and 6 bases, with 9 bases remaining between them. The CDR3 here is CASRGGSEQYF. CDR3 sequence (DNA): TGTGCCAGCAGAGGGGGGAGCGAGCAGTACTTC.

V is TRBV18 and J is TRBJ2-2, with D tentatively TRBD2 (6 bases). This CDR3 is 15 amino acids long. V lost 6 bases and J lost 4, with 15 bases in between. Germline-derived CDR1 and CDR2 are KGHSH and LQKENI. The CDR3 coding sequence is TGTGCCAGCTCCCCTGGCGGGGCGCGCACCGGGGAGCTGTTTTTT. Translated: CASSPGGARTGELFF.

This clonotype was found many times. The DNA for the CDR3 is TGCAGTGCCAGGGAATTAGCGGGAAGGGAGGCTGAGCAGTTCTTC. This gives the protein CSARELAGREAEQFF. This chain connects TRBV20-1 to TRBJ2-1; 8 bases fit TRBD2. The J segment lost 9 bases and the V segment lost 6 bases, leaving 16 bases of the junction unmatched. Germline CDR1 and CDR2: DFQATT and SNEGSKA (reference sequence). The CDR3 covers 15 residues.

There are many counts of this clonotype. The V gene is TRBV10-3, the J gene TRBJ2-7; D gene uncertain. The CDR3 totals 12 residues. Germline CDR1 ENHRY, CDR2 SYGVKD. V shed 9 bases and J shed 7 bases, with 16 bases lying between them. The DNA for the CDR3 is TGTGCCATAGGCGGTATCTCCAGGGAGCAGTACTTC. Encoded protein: CAIGGISREQYF.

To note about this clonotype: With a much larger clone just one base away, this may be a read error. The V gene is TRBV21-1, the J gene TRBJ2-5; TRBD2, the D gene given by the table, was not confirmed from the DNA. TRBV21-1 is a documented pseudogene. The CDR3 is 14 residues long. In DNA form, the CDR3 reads TGTGCCAGCAGCAAAGCCCCAGGGCCAGAGACCAAGTACTTC. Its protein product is CASSKAPGPETKYF.

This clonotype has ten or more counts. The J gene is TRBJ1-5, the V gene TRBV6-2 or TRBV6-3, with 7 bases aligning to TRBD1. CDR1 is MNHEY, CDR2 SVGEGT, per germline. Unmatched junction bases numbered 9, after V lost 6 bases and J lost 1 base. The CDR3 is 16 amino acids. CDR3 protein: CASSFNRGGSNQPQHF. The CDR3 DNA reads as TGTGCCAGCAGCTTCAACAGGGGCGGCAGCAATCAGCCCCAGCATTTT.

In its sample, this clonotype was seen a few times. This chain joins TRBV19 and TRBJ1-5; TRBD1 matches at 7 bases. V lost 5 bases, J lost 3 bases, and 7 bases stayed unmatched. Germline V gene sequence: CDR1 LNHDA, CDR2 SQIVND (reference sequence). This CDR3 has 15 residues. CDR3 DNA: TGTGCCAGTAGTCTGACAGGGTTCCTCAATCAGCCCCAGCATTTT. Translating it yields CASSLTGFLNQPQHF.

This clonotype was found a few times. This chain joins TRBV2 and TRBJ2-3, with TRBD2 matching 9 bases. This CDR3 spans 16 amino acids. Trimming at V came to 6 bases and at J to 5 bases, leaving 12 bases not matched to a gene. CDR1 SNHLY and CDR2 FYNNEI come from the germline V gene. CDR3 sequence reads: CASSAAGGRNGDTQYF. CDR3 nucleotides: TGTGCCAGCAGCGCGGCGGGGGGGAGGAATGGAGATACGCAGTATTTT. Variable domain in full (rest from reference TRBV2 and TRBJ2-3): EPEVTQTPSHQVTQMGQEVILRCVPISNHLYFYWYRQILGQKVEFLVSFYNNEISEKSEIFDDQFSVERPDGSNFTLKIRSTKLEDSAMYFCASSAAGGRNGDTQYFGPGTRLTVL.

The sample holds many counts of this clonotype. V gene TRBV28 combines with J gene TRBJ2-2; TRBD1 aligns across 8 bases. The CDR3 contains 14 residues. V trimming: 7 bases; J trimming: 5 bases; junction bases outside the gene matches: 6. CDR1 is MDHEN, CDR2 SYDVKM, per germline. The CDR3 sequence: CASKTGERTGELFF. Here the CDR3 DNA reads TGTGCCAGCAAGACAGGGGAACGGACCGGGGAGCTGTTTTTT.

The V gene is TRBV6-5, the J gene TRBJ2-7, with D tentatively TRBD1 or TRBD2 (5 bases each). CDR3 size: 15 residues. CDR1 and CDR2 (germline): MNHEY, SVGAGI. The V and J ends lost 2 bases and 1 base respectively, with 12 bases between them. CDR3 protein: CASSYVRQRSYEQYF. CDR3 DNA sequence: TGTGCCAGCAGTTACGTAAGACAGCGGTCCTACGAGCAGTACTTC.

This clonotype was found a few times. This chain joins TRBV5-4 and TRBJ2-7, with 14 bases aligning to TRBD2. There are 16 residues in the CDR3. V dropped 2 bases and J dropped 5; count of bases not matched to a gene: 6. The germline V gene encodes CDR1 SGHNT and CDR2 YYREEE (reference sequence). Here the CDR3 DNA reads TGTGCCAGCAGCTTCAGACTAGCGGGAGGGATGGACGAGCAGTACTTC. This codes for CASSFRLAGGMDEQYF.

The CDR3 bases are TGTGCCAGCAGTTCAGGGGTGTCCGAGCAGTACTTC. Protein product: CASSSGVSEQYF. The chain uses TRBV28 and TRBJ2-7, with D possibly TRBD1 on 6 matching bases. CDR1 is MDHEN, CDR2 SYDVKM, per germline. The CDR3 is 12 amino acids. The V end was cut by 4 bases, the J end by 6 bases, with 10 bases between.

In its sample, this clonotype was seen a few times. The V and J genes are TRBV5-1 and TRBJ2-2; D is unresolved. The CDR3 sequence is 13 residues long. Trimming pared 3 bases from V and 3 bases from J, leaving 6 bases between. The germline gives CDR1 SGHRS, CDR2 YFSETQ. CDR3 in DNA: TGCGCCAGCAGCTGGTCCTACACCGGGGAGCTGTTTTTT. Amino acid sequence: CASSWSYTGELFF. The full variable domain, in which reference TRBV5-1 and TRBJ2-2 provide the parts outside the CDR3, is KAGVTQTPRYLIKTRGQQVTLSCSPISGHRSVSWYQQTPGQGLQFLFEYFSETQRNKGNFPGRFSGRQFSNSRSEMNVSTLELGDSALYLCASSWSYTGELFFGEGSRLTVL.

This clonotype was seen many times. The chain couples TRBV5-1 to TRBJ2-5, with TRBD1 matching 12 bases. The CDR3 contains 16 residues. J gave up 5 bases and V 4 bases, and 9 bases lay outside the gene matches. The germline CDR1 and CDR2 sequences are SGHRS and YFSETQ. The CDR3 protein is CASSRGDRGREETQYF. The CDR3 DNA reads TGCGCCAGCAGCCGCGGGGACAGGGGGCGCGAGGAGACCCAGTACTTC.

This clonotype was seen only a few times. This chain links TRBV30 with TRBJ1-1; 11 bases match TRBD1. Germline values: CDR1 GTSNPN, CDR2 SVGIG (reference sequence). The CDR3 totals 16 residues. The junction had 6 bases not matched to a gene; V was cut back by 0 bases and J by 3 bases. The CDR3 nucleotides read TGTGCCTGGAGTGTCCGGGACAGGGGGATTTACACTGAAGCTTTCTTT. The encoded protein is CAWSVRDRGIYTEAFF. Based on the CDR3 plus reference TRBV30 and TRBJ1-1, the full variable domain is SQTIHQWPATLVQPVGSPLSLECTVEGTSNPNLYWYRQAAGRGLQLLFYSVGIGQISSEVPQNLSASRPQDRQFILSSKKLLLSDSGFYLCAWSVRDRGIYTEAFFGQGTRLTVV.

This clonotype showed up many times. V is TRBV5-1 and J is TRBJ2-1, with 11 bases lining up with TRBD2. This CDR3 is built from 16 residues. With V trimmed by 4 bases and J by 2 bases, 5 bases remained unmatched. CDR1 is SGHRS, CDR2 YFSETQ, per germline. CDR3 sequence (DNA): TGCGCCAGCAGCGTGACGACTAGCGGGGCCTACAATGAGCAGTTCTTC. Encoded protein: CASSVTTSGAYNEQFF.

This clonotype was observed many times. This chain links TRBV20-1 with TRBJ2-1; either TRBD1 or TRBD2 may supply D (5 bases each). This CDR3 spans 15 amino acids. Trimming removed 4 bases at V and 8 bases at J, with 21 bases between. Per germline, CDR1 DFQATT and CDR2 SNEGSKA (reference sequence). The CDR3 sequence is CSATSGTDVGDEQFF. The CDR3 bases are TGCAGTGCTACCTCCGGGACCGACGTCGGCGATGAGCAGTTCTTC.